This T cell receptor (beta chain) was retrieved from a study of blood T cell repertoires in COVID-19. Whole-study context: T cells, B-cell-depleted T cells, or PBMCs provided the cDNA or gDNA that served as material.

Per the germline V gene, CDR1 is LNHDA and CDR2 is SQIVND (reference sequence). The ends were cut back, 4 bases at V and 6 bases at J, with 16 bases in the middle. The CDR3 spans 15 residues. In the authors' methods: Using reference gene primer amplification, nucleated cell counts were estimated. Sequenced by immunoSEQ multiplex PCR; TCRdb stores in-frame clones only, minus some. The V and J calls and the clone size are those of that table, but D and trimming were determined from the DNA. The sample includes over 150,000 clones, around 85% of them seen just once. This clone was detected only a few times.

The sample comprised peripheral blood. This TCR came from a woman aged 55 to 70 with acute or convalescent COVID-19. V is TRBV19 and J is TRBJ1-5; D is uncertain. CDR3 sequence: CASSTEGVPVQPQHF. CDR3 in DNA: TGTGCCAGTAGTACAGAGGGCGTTCCGGTTCAGCCCCAGCATTTT.